This T cell receptor beta chain is from a study of blood T cell repertoires in COVID-19. The germline V gene has CDR1 SGHRS and CDR2 YFSETQ. V lost 4 bases and J lost 6; bases outside the gene matches: 9. The CDR3 runs to 14 residues. Method: immunoSEQ multiplex PCR; TCRdb's copy keeps in-frame clones and lacks some. This table has 200,000 to 250,000 clones, roughly 85% appearing once. The specimen sequenced was peripheral blood. The source is a woman aged 70-85 years with COVID-19, enrolled during active disease. The gene calls are TRBV5-1 and TRBJ1-2, with 7 positions matching TRBD1. The CDR3, as DNA: TGCGCCAGCAGCGCGTCCAGACAGGGAAATGGCTACACCTTC. This codes for CASSASRQGNGYTF. The variable domain in full, with the rest retrieved from reference TRBV5-1 and TRBJ1-2, is KAGVTQTPRYLIKTRGQQVTLSCSPISGHRSVSWYQQTPGQGLQFLFEYFSETQRNKGNFPGRFSGRQFSNSRSEMNVSTLELGDSALYLCASSASRQGNGYTFGSGTRLTVV.